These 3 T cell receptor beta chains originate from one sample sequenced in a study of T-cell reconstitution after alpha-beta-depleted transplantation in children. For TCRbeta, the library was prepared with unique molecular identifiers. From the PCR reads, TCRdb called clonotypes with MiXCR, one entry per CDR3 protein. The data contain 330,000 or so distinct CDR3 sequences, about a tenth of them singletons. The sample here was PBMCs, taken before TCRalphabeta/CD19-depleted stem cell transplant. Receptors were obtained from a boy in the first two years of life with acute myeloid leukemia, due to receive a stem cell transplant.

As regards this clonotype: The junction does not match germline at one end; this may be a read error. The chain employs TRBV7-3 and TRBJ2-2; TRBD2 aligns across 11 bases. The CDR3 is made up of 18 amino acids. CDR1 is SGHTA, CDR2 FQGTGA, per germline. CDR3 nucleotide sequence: TGTGCCAGCAGCTTAATGGCTAGCGGGAGGTCGAGCACCTGGGAGCTGTTTTTT. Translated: CASSLMASGRSSTWELFF.

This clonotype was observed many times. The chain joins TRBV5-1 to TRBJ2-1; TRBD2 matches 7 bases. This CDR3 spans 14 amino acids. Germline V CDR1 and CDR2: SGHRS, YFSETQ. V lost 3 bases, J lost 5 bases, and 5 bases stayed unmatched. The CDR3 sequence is CASSWDSGHNEQFF. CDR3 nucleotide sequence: TGCGCCAGCAGCTGGGATAGCGGGCACAATGAGCAGTTCTTC.

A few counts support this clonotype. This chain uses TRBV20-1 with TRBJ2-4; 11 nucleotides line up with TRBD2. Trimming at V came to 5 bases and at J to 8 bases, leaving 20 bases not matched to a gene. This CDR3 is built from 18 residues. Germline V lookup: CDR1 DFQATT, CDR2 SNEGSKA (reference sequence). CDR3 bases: TGCAGTGCTTATGCCATAACTAGCGGGGGACCTTCCACTGACATTCAGTACTTC. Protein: CSAYAITSGGPSTDIQYF.